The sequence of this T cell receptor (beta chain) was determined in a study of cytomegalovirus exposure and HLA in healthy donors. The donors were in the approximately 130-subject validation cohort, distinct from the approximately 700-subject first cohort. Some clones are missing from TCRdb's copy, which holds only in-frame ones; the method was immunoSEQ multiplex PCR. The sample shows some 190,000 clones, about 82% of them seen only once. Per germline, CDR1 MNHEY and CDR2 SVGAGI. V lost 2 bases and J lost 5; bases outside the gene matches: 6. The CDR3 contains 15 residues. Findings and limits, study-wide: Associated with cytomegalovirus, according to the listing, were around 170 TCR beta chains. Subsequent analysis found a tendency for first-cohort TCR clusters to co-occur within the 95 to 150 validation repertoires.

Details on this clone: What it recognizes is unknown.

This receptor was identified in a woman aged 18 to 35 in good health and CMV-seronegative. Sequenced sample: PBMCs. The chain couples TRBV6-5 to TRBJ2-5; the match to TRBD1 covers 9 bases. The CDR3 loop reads CASSYTGTGKETQYF. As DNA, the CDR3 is TGTGCCAGCAGTTACACCGGGACAGGGAAGGAGACCCAGTACTTC.